The 10 T cell receptor beta chains reported below all come from one sample, sequenced in a study of blood T cell repertoires in COVID-19. The method was immunoSEQ multiplex PCR; TCRdb's version includes in-frame clones alone and lacks a portion of them. The data show around 150,000 clones, about 85% seen once. The sample taken for sequencing was peripheral blood. These receptors all come from a woman aged 60-75 years with COVID-19, enrolled during active disease.

This chain connects TRBV13 to TRBJ1-5, with D possibly being TRBD1 (5 bases). With 0 bases removed from V and 1 base from J, the gap between germline ends came to 7 bases. This CDR3 is 15 amino acids long. Germline loops: CDR1 PRHDT, CDR2 FYEKMQ (reference sequence). CDR3 in DNA: TGTGCCAGCAGCTTAGGTAAGGGGAGCAATCAGCCCCAGCATTTT. As protein: CASSLGKGSNQPQHF.

This clone was seen once. V usage is TRBV4-1 and J usage is TRBJ2-1, with TRBD1 matching over 11 bases. With 2 bases clipped from V and 0 bases from J, the junction kept 12 bases outside the gene matches. The germline V gene encodes CDR1 MGHRA and CDR2 YSYEKL. The CDR3 consists of 20 residues. The CDR3 spells CASSQTLRTGGLSSYNEQFF. The CDR3 DNA sequence: TGCGCCAGCAGCCAAACACTCAGGACAGGGGGCCTGAGCTCCTACAATGAGCAGTTCTTC.

The chain links TRBV5-4 to TRBJ2-2; a weak D match, TRBD1 (5 bases). The V gene's germline CDR1 is SGHNT and CDR2 YYREEE (reference sequence). CDR3 length: 15 amino acids. The V gene lost 4 bases and the J gene lost 6 bases, with 16 bases spanning the gap. The CDR3 spells CASSLGPREPGELFF. DNA of the CDR3: TGTGCCAGCAGCCTGGGCCCCAGGGAACCCGGGGAGCTGTTTTTT. Complete variable domain (other parts from reference TRBV5-4 and TRBJ2-2): ETGVTQSPTHLIKTRGQQVTLRCSSQSGHNTVSWYQQALGQGPQFIFQYYREEENGRGNFPPRFSGLQFPNYSSELNVNALELDDSALYLCASSLGPREPGELFFGEGSRLTVL.

The chain links TRBV11-2 to TRBJ1-1, with no clear D. CDR1 is SGHAT and CDR2 is FQNNGV in the germline V gene. V lost 0 bases to trimming and J lost 4 bases, with 3 bases between them. The CDR3 is 12 amino acids. CDR3 sequence (DNA): TGTGCCAGCAGCTTAGACGGCACTGAAGCTTTCTTT. Translated: CASSLDGTEAFF. Full variable domain (rest looked up from reference TRBV11-2 and TRBJ1-1): EAGVAQSPRYKIIEKRQSVAFWCNPISGHATLYWYQQILGQGPKLLIQFQNNGVVDDSQLPKDRFSAERLKGVDSTLKIQPAKLEDSAVYLCASSLDGTEAFFGQGTRLTVV.

This chain connects TRBV7-9 to TRBJ1-5, with D possibly matching TRBD1 (6 bases). V shed 5 bases and J shed 7 bases, with 12 bases lying between them. Germline values: CDR1 SEHNR, CDR2 FQNEAQ (reference sequence). The CDR3 extends over 13 amino acids. The CDR3 DNA reads TGTGCCAGCAGCGTTACAGGGAACCAGCCCCAGCATTTT. Translation gives CASSVTGNQPQHF.

The chain combines TRBV5-5 with TRBJ1-2; 10 bases are a match to TRBD1. In germline, CDR1 is SGHKS, CDR2 YYEKEE (reference sequence). The CDR3 is 16 amino acids. V gave up 0 bases and J gave up 2 bases; unmatched junction bases: 4. CDR3 coding DNA: TGTGCCAGCAGCTTGGGACAGGGGGCGAAGAACTATGGCTACACCTTC. Protein product: CASSLGQGAKNYGYTF.

The chain uses TRBV5-4 and TRBJ1-1, with D maybe TRBD1 (5 bases). This CDR3 has 16 residues. Trimming shortened V by 3 bases and J by 0 bases, and 15 bases separated the two germline ends. Germline CDR1 SGHNT, CDR2 YYREEE (reference sequence). CDR3 amino acids: CASSSGNLLVNTEAFF. The CDR3 DNA reads as TGTGCCAGCAGCTCAGGGAATCTCTTAGTGAACACTGAAGCTTTCTTT.

The chain couples TRBV5-5 to TRBJ2-1, with a tentative D call TRBD1 (6 bases). Germline V gene lookup returns CDR1 SGHKS and CDR2 YYEKEE (reference sequence). The CDR3 consists of 14 residues. V lost 2 bases and J lost 6, with 12 bases in between. CDR3 coding DNA: TGTGCCAGCAGCTTTGCCCAGGGGCTCAATGAGCAGTTCTTC. Protein: CASSFAQGLNEQFF.

V and J are TRBV27 and TRBJ1-1, with D tentatively TRBD1 (6 bases). CDR3 length: 16 residues. Trimming pared 4 bases from V and 5 bases from J, leaving 20 bases between. Looked up from germline, CDR1 is MNHEY and CDR2 is SMNVEV (reference sequence). DNA of the CDR3: TGTGCCAGCAGTTCCACCCTATCCACAGGGATGACTGAAGCTTTCTTT. This gives the protein CASSSTLSTGMTEAFF.

A single count supports this clone. The chain links TRBV7-3 to TRBJ2-7, with TRBD1 matching 10 bases. Germline V lookup: CDR1 SGHTA, CDR2 FQGTGA. Germline trimming cut 0 bases from V and 2 bases from J; bases unmatched to any gene: 19. The CDR3 extends over 21 amino acids. The CDR3 region has the DNA TGTGCCAGCAGCTTAACCGACAGGGGGCTGAAGCGGGTACTTACCCCCTACGAGCAGTACGTC. It translates to CASSLTDRGLKRVLTPYEQYV.